These 32 T cell receptor beta chains originate from one sample sequenced in a study of blood T cells in healthy people across ages. With a J-beta primer mix and a sample-barcoded 5' primer, a second PCR ran about 6 to 11 cycles. TCRdb reanalysed the 5' RACE reads using MiXCR and keeps one entry per CDR3 protein. The data contain around 780,000 distinct CDR3 sequences, 25% to 30% of them seen just once; the ten biggest clones take up around 2.9%. Separately, the same data were catalogued under a study of T cells of mothers and their children.

The sample was blood. Every receptor here comes from a boy younger than 18 in good health.

This rearrangement joins TRBV28 to TRBJ2-5, with TRBD1 identical over 7 bases. The J call may be in error: the DNA end matches TRBJ2-1 better. This CDR3 spans 14 amino acids. In germline, CDR1 is MDHEN, CDR2 SYDVKM. CDR3 protein: CASTMGQIAYEQFF. The DNA of the CDR3 is TGTGCCAGCACCATGGGACAGATCGCATATGAGCAGTTCTTC.

The chain carries TRBV27 and TRBJ1-4, with D maybe TRBD1 (6 bases). The CDR3 runs to 15 residues. The V end was cut by 4 bases, the J end by 7 bases, with 16 bases between. Germline V lookup: CDR1 MNHEY, CDR2 SMNVEV (reference sequence). In DNA form, the CDR3 reads TGTGCCAGCAGTTCCGGACAGCGCTTAGGTGAAAAACTGTTTTTT. Translated, it gives CASSSGQRLGEKLFF.

The chain joins TRBV7-3 to TRBJ2-5, with a weak D call TRBD1 (6 bases). TRBJ2-1 explains the end of the DNA better; the J call may be wrong. The CDR3 loop spans 16 amino acids. Per the germline V gene, CDR1 is SGHTA and CDR2 is FQGTGA. The CDR3 DNA reads as TGTGCCAGCAGCCCCGACATTCTAGGACAGCGCAATGAGCAGTTCTTC. This codes for CASSPDILGQRNEQFF.

V and J are TRBV2 and TRBJ2-1; 9 bases agree with TRBD2. The germline V gene has CDR1 SNHLY and CDR2 FYNNEI. The CDR3 is 16 residues long. V shed 6 bases, J shed 7 bases, and the junction held 13 bases outside the gene matches. The CDR3 DNA reads TGTGCCAGCAGGCTCATAGCGGGGGCTCTGGGGAATGAGCAGTTCTTC. Protein sequence: CASRLIAGALGNEQFF. The whole variable domain, remainder taken from reference TRBV2 and TRBJ2-1, is EPEVTQTPSHQVTQMGQEVILRCVPISNHLYFYWYRQILGQKVEFLVSFYNNEISEKSEIFDDQFSVERPDGSNFTLKIRSTKLEDSAMYFCASRLIAGALGNEQFFGPGTRLTVL.

The chain has TRBV20-1 and TRBJ1-4, with 7 bases matching TRBD1. CDR1 DFQATT and CDR2 SNEGSKA come from the germline V gene (reference sequence). The V segment lost 3 bases and the J segment 7 bases; nucleotides outside the gene matches: 8. The length of the CDR3 is 14 residues. CDR3 sequence (DNA): TGCAGTGCTAGCGCCGCGGCAGGGGGTGAAAAACTGTTTTTT. Translating gives CSASAAAGGEKLFF.

In its sample, this clonotype was seen a few times. This chain joins TRBV9 and TRBJ2-5, with 11 bases lining up with TRBD1. Germline V gene lookup returns CDR1 SGDLS and CDR2 YYNGEE. J was trimmed by 1 base and V by 2 bases; bases with no gene match: 4. This CDR3 is 16 amino acids long. The CDR3 sequence is CASSVDRGPLQETQYF. CDR3 sequence (DNA): TGTGCCAGCAGCGTGGACAGGGGGCCTCTCCAAGAGACCCAGTACTTC.

This clonotype was seen more than once but under ten times. This chain joins TRBV29-1 and TRBJ2-5, with 12 bases aligning to TRBD2. V was clipped by 7 bases and J by 3 bases; unmatched bases: 6. The CDR3 consists of 14 residues. The germline CDR1 and CDR2 sequences are SQVTM and ANQGSEA. CDR3 DNA: TGCAGCGCCCCGACTAGCGGGGGTAAAGAGACCCAGTACTTC. Translated, it gives CSAPTSGGKETQYF.

The chain employs TRBV5-1 and TRBJ2-3; D unresolved. Germline V lookup: CDR1 SGHRS, CDR2 YFSETQ. V was clipped by 0 bases and J by 0 bases, with 11 bases between them. The CDR3 extends over 16 amino acids. CDR3 protein: CASSLAGSTSTDTQYF. CDR3 DNA sequence: TGCGCCAGCAGCTTGGCGGGTTCGACTAGCACAGATACGCAGTATTTT. The variable domain in full, with the rest retrieved from reference TRBV5-1 and TRBJ2-3, is KAGVTQTPRYLIKTRGQQVTLSCSPISGHRSVSWYQQTPGQGLQFLFEYFSETQRNKGNFPGRFSGRQFSNSRSEMNVSTLELGDSALYLCASSLAGSTSTDTQYFGPGTRLTVL.

On this clonotype itself: This may be a read error, as it is one base from a much larger clone. The chain is built from TRBV7-3 and TRBJ2-6; TRBD1 aligns across 8 bases. The CDR3 totals 15 residues. Germline-derived CDR1 and CDR2 are SGHTA and FQGTGA. The CDR3 region is CASSRTGPGADVLTF. The DNA of the CDR3 is TGTGCCAGCAGCAGGACAGGGCCTGGGGCCGACGTCCTGACTTTC.

The rearrangement links TRBV29-1 to TRBJ2-2, with 10 bases identical to TRBD2. V was clipped by 4 bases and J by 5 bases; unmatched bases: 4. The CDR3 spans 14 residues. Germline CDR1 SQVTM, CDR2 ANQGSEA. The CDR3 protein is CSVAGLAVTGELFF. The CDR3, as DNA: TGCAGCGTTGCCGGACTAGCGGTTACCGGGGAGCTGTTTTTT.

This clonotype has just a few counts. V gene TRBV6-5 combines with J gene TRBJ1-2; 8 nucleotides line up with TRBD1. The germline V gene encodes CDR1 MNHEY and CDR2 SVGAGI. Trimming at V came to 5 bases and at J to 4 bases, leaving 3 bases not matched to a gene. This CDR3 region has 13 residues. The CDR3 protein is CASSTDRVYGYTF. The CDR3 DNA follows: TGTGCCAGCAGTACGGACAGGGTCTATGGCTACACCTTC.

This clonotype was counted between two and nine times. At one of its ends the junction is not consistent with the germline gene, which may arise from a read error. The chain couples TRBV6-5 to TRBJ1-5; possible D gene TRBD1, 6 bases. CDR3 size: 15 residues. The V gene's germline CDR1 is MNHEY and CDR2 SVGAGI. CDR3 in amino acids: CASKRTGSSYQPQHF. The CDR3 bases are TGTGCCAGCAAACGAACAGGGAGTAGCTATCAGCCCCAGCATTTT.

V gene TRBV25-1 combines with J gene TRBJ2-3; TRBD2 matches at 7 bases. There are 15 residues in the CDR3. V dropped 2 bases and J dropped 2; count of bases not matched to a gene: 4. CDR1 and CDR2 (germline): MGHDK, SYGVNS. The CDR3 spells CASSEPSGYTDTQYF. Written as DNA, the CDR3 is TGTGCCAGCAGTGAACCTAGCGGATACACAGATACGCAGTATTTT. The full variable domain, in which reference TRBV25-1 and TRBJ2-3 provide the parts outside the CDR3, is EADIYQTPRYLVIGTGKKITLECSQTMGHDKMYWYQQDPGMELHLIHYSYGVNSTEKGDLSSESTVSRIRTEHFPLTLESARPSHTSQYLCASSEPSGYTDTQYFGPGTRLTVL.

The CDR3 nucleotides are TGTGCCAGCACTGAGGCAACTAATGAAAAACTGTTTTTT. It specifies CASTEATNEKLFF. The rearrangement uses TRBV28 and TRBJ1-4; no firm D call. The CDR3 is 13 amino acids. V lost 7 bases, J lost 0 bases, and 6 bases lay in between. CDR1 is MDHEN, CDR2 SYDVKM, per germline. The variable domain in full, completed from reference TRBV28 and TRBJ1-4, reads DVKVTQSSRYLVKRTGEKVFLECVQDMDHENMFWYRQDPGLGLRLIYFSYDVKMKEKGDIPEGYSVSREKKERFSLILESASTNQTSMYLCASTEATNEKLFFGSGTQLSVL.

This clonotype was observed a few times. This chain joins TRBV7-2 and TRBJ2-7, with 9 positions matching TRBD2. CDR1 SGHTA and CDR2 FQGNSA come from the germline V gene. The CDR3 runs 16 residues. Losses at the gene ends were 4 bases for V and 4 bases for J; bases not matched to a gene: 11. CDR3 in amino acids: CASSSSGISGGYEQYF. CDR3 nucleotides: TGTGCCAGCAGCTCCTCCGGGATTAGCGGGGGTTACGAGCAGTACTTC.

This chain uses TRBV9 with TRBJ1-6; TRBD1 matches at 7 bases. In germline, CDR1 is SGDLS, CDR2 YYNGEE. The CDR3 has 15 amino acids. V dropped 0 bases and J dropped 9; count of bases not matched to a gene: 6. The CDR3 sequence is CASSVGGTDGSPLHF. The CDR3 DNA reads as TGTGCCAGCAGCGTAGGGGGGACAGACGGTTCACCCCTCCACTTT. Combining the CDR3 with reference TRBV9 and TRBJ1-6 gives the whole variable domain DSGVTQTPKHLITATGQRVTLRCSPRSGDLSVYWYQQSLDQGLQFLIQYYNGEERAKGNILERFSAQQFPDLHSELNLSSLELGDSALYFCASSVGGTDGSPLHFGNGTRLTVT.

In this sample, this clonotype turned up a few times. V gene TRBV3-1 combines with J gene TRBJ2-5, with D possibly being TRBD1 (6 bases). The CDR3 spans 13 residues. Trimming shortened V by 3 bases and J by 4 bases, and 9 bases separated the two germline ends. From germline, CDR1 is LGHDT and CDR2 YNNKEL (reference sequence). In DNA, the CDR3 is TGTGCCAGCAGCCATGCCAGGGGAGAGACCCAGTACTTC. Its protein product is CASSHARGETQYF.

The gene calls are TRBV5-1 and TRBJ2-5, with D tentatively TRBD1 or TRBD2 (5 bases each). Germline-derived CDR1 and CDR2 are SGHRS and YFSETQ. The CDR3 sequence is 16 residues long. V shed 0 bases and J shed 1 base, with 13 bases lying between them. CDR3 in amino acids: CASSLDPGSPQETQYF. DNA for the CDR3: TGCGCCAGCAGCTTGGACCCAGGGAGTCCCCAAGAGACCCAGTACTTC.

CDR3 sequence: CASSLGQGVSCTEAFF. The CDR3 nucleotides are TGTGCCAGCAGCCTTGGACAGGGGGTCTCTTGCACTGAAGCTTTCTTT. The rearrangement joins TRBV3-1 to TRBJ1-1, with 10 positions matching TRBD1. Germline lookup yields CDR1 LGHDT and CDR2 YNNKEL (reference sequence). This CDR3 spans 16 amino acids. J was trimmed by 4 bases and V by 4 bases; bases with no gene match: 9. The complete variable domain, with remaining parts taken from reference TRBV3-1 and TRBJ1-1, reads DTAVSQTPKYLVTQMGNDKSIKCEQNLGHDTMYWYKQDSKKFLKIMFSYNNKELIINETVPNRFSPKSPDKAHLNLHINSLELGDSAVYFCASSLGQGVSCTEAFFGQGTRLTVV.

In DNA form, the CDR3 reads TGCAGCATAATTCCTAGCACAGATACGCAGTATTTT. It specifies CSIIPSTDTQYF. The rearrangement joins TRBV29-1 to TRBJ2-3; D not resolved. This CDR3 contains 12 residues. The germline CDR1 and CDR2 sequences are SQVTM and ANQGSEA. The V end was cut by 8 bases, the J end by 0 bases, with 9 bases between.

This clonotype was seen a handful of times. The chain is built from TRBV12-3 or TRBV12-4 and TRBJ1-3, with 10 bases aligning to TRBD1. There are 15 residues in the CDR3. Trimming cost V 4 bases and J 3 bases; bases outside gene matches: 3. The CDR3 region is CASSSTGGVGNTIYF. In DNA, the CDR3 is TGTGCCAGCAGTTCGACAGGGGGCGTTGGAAACACCATATATTTT.

The chain combines TRBV3-1 with TRBJ2-7, with D perhaps matching TRBD1 (6 bases). Germline CDR1 reads LGHDT; CDR2 reads YNNKEL (reference sequence). The CDR3 is 13 amino acids. Trimming stripped 6 bases from V and 2 bases from J, with 11 bases between. For the CDR3, the DNA is TGTGCCAGCAGGCCGACAGGCACCTACGAGCAGTACTTC. Its translation: CASRPTGTYEQYF.

The V and J genes are TRBV20-1 and TRBJ2-5; D unclear. The end of the DNA fits TRBJ2-1 better, so the J call may be wrong. This CDR3 has 13 residues. Germline CDR1 and CDR2: DFQATT and SNEGSKA (reference sequence). CDR3 DNA: TGCAGTGCTAGAGATATGAAAGAAATTGAGCAGTTCTTC. This translates into CSARDMKEIEQFF.

The J gene is TRBJ1-6, the V gene TRBV19; TRBD1 agrees at 7 bases. The junction had 6 bases not matched to a gene; V was cut back by 5 bases and J by 8 bases. Germline CDR1 is LNHDA and CDR2 is SQIVND (reference sequence). The CDR3 is made up of 14 amino acids. CDR3 sequence: CASSAWDRYSPLHF. The CDR3 coding sequence is TGTGCCAGTAGTGCCTGGGACAGATATTCACCCCTCCACTTT.

In the case of this clonotype: The junction departs from the called germline gene at one end, perhaps through a read error. The V call is TRBV5-1, the J call TRBJ1-6, with D hard to call. This CDR3 contains 12 residues. The germline CDR1 and CDR2 sequences are SGHRS and YFSETQ. CDR3 loop: CASSRHGPPLRF. CDR3 DNA: TGCGCCAGCAGCCGACATGGCCCACCCCTCCGCTTT.

This clonotype was seen more than once but under ten times. The V gene is TRBV19, the J gene TRBJ2-5; the match to TRBD1 covers 9 bases. The CDR3 is made up of 15 amino acids. Germline trimming cut 11 bases from V and 7 bases from J; bases unmatched to any gene: 17. Germline values: CDR1 LNHDA, CDR2 SQIVND (reference sequence). The CDR3 bases are TGTGCCTCCGACCCCGGGACAGGGAACGGAGGGACCCAGTACTTC. Encoded protein: CASDPGTGNGGTQYF.

Notes on this clonotype: Given the absence of the conserved phenylalanine or tryptophan at the CDR3 end, a read error is likely. The chain carries TRBV6-6 and TRBJ1-2; D may be TRBD1 (5 bases). V was pared by 6 bases and J by 8 bases, with 16 bases between. There are 13 residues in the CDR3. Germline assignment: CDR1 MNHNY and CDR2 SVGAGI (reference sequence). The CDR3 DNA reads TGTGCCAGCAGATCCGGGACCCCGGGAGGCTACACCTCC. Residues: CASRSGTPGGYTS.

The J gene is TRBJ1-1, the V gene TRBV5-1, with D perhaps matching TRBD1 (6 bases). The V gene lost 4 bases and the J gene lost 4 bases, with 17 bases spanning the gap. The CDR3 has 15 residues. CDR1 is SGHRS, CDR2 YFSETQ, per germline. The CDR3 DNA reads TGCGCCAGCAGCATGGACAGCCAAGTAGGCACTGAAGCTTTCTTT. It encodes CASSMDSQVGTEAFF.

The chain combines TRBV5-5 with TRBJ1-1, with 10 bases that match TRBD1. Per germline, CDR1 SGHKS and CDR2 YYEKEE (reference sequence). With 5 bases clipped from V and 3 bases from J, the junction kept 4 bases outside the gene matches. This CDR3 contains 14 residues. The CDR3 nucleotides are TGTGCCAGCAGTACGGGACAGGGGTACACTGAAGCTTTCTTT. Translating gives CASSTGQGYTEAFF.

This chain connects TRBV29-1 to TRBJ2-1; D may be TRBD1 (5 bases). CDR3 size: 10 residues. Per the germline V gene, CDR1 is SQVTM and CDR2 is ANQGSEA. Trimming removed 6 bases from V and 6 bases from J, with 6 bases in between. The CDR3 DNA follows: TGCAGCGTCAGGGCCAATGAGCAGTTCTTC. It codes for CSVRANEQFF.

In its sample, this clonotype was seen many times. This chain connects TRBV5-1 to TRBJ2-5; TRBD2 matches 7 bases. From germline, CDR1 is SGHRS and CDR2 YFSETQ. This CDR3 contains 14 residues. The junction had 7 bases not matched to a gene; V was cut back by 4 bases and J by 4 bases. This CDR3 is CASSGGELGETQYF. CDR3 DNA sequence: TGCGCCAGCAGCGGGGGGGAACTGGGAGAGACCCAGTACTTC.

This sequence joins TRBV6-5 and TRBJ2-2, with a possible D match to TRBD2 (7 bases). Germline-derived CDR1 and CDR2 are MNHEY and SVGAGI. The CDR3 is 15 residues long. Trimming shortened V by 10 bases and J by 5 bases, and 20 bases separated the two germline ends. The CDR3 nucleotides are TGTGCCATCGGAGGCGCGGGGGCGGGGACCGGGGAGCTGTTTTTT. Translated, it gives CAIGGAGAGTGELFF.